The 6 T cell receptor beta chains reported below all come from one sample, sequenced in a study. One entry per CDR3 protein, called by TCRdb with MiXCR from the RT-PCR reads. Of about 680,000 distinct CDR3 sequences listed, 12% to 15% are singletons. The sample was memory CD4+ T cells from blood. The receptor source for this set is a female donor in good health, serving as a healthy control.

This chain connects TRBV19 to TRBJ2-5, with D perhaps matching TRBD1 (6 bases). Germline CDR1 is LNHDA and CDR2 is SQIVND (reference sequence). The CDR3 is made up of 14 amino acids. V was cut by 6 bases and J by 3 bases, with 14 bases left in between. This chain's CDR3 is CASSTATGKETQYF. DNA of the CDR3: TGTGCCAGTAGCACAGCAACAGGGAAAGAGACCCAGTACTTC.

The CDR3 spells CSARDIRTPHRELFF. CDR3 sequence (DNA): TGCAGTGCTAGAGATATTCGGACCCCTCACCGGGAGCTGTTTTTT. This chain links TRBV20-1 with TRBJ2-2; D is undetermined. Germline assignment: CDR1 DFQATT and CDR2 SNEGSKA (reference sequence). V was trimmed by 0 bases and J by 9 bases, leaving 17 bases between them. CDR3 length equals 15 residues.

The gene calls are TRBV12-3 or TRBV12-4 and TRBJ2-1, with D tentatively TRBD1 or TRBD2 (5 bases each). This CDR3 comprises 13 residues. The V gene lost 3 bases and the J gene lost 10 bases, with 13 bases spanning the gap. The CDR3 is CASSFQRGLEQFF. CDR3 coding DNA: TGTGCCAGCAGTTTTCAACGGGGCCTCGAGCAGTTCTTC.

This sequence joins TRBV7-2 and TRBJ2-7; a possible D gene is TRBD1 (6 bases). The CDR3 is 14 residues long. Germline CDR1 and CDR2: SGHTA and FQGNSA. Between the trimmed V and J ends, which lost 5 bases and 2 bases, there was a span of 13 bases. The CDR3 DNA reads as TGTGCCAGCAGCGCCATGTCAGGGGCCTACGAGCAGTACTTC. Its translation is CASSAMSGAYEQYF.

This clonotype showed up many times. The chain links TRBV5-5 to TRBJ1-5; no firm D call. Per the germline V gene, CDR1 is SGHKS and CDR2 is YYEKEE (reference sequence). The CDR3 is 14 residues long. Trimming pared 2 bases from V and 3 bases from J, leaving 9 bases between. This chain's CDR3 is CASSLLGDNQPQHF. CDR3 DNA sequence: TGTGCCAGCAGCTTACTGGGTGACAATCAGCCCCAGCATTTT.

The chain has TRBV5-1 and TRBJ2-1; tentative D call: TRBD1 (6 bases). Trimming pared 1 base from V and 7 bases from J, leaving 12 bases between. The CDR3 consists of 14 residues. Per germline, CDR1 SGHRS and CDR2 YFSETQ. CDR3 sequence reads: CASSLTAGVNEQFF. Here the CDR3 DNA reads TGCGCCAGCAGCTTGACGGCAGGGGTGAATGAGCAGTTCTTC.